The rows below give T cell receptor beta chains drawn from one sample of a study of sequential checkpoint blockade in melanoma. TCRdb's table, derived via immunoSEQ multiplex PCR, lists solely in-frame clones and lacks some. The sample gives 8,000 to 10,000 clones, more than 20% of which show up once; roughly a sixth is in the top ten. Sequenced here: tumor tissue (inferred from file names), sampled from a patient given nivolumab and ipilimumab in sequence. Every receptor here comes from a human donor with melanoma. Both conserved end residues are part of each CDR3. The D gene is left open where the match is weak. Where a row states a size, it is once, few, many or the class of an expanded clone; other rows omit it.

size: few
length: 17
D: TRBD1
V: TRBV5-1
J: TRBJ1-4
DNA: TGCGCCAGCAGCTTCGGAGGGGGCCCTGCAACTAATGAAAAACTGTTTTTT
CDR3: CASSFGGGPATNEKLFF

size: -
length: 16
D: -
V: TRBV5-1
J: TRBJ1-2
DNA: TGCGCCAGCAGCTTCGGGTCCTACCAACTGCGGCATGGCTACACCTTC
CDR3: CASSFGSYQLRHGYTF

size: -
length: 13
D: -
V: TRBV28
J: TRBJ2-1
DNA: TGTGCCAGCAGTTTTTCCGAGGGCATGGAGCAGTTCTTC
CDR3: CASSFSEGMEQFF

size: -
length: 15
D: -
V: TRBV11-3
J: TRBJ2-7
DNA: TGTGCCAGCAGCCCATACAGGGAGACCTCCTACGAGCAGTACTTC
CDR3: CASSPYRETSYEQYF

size: few
length: 15
D: TRBD2
V: TRBV11-3
J: TRBJ2-1
DNA: TGTGCCAGCAGCCCTAGCGGGAGGGCCTATACTGAGCAGTTCTTC
CDR3: CASSPSGRAYTEQFF

size: few
length: 15
D: -
V: TRBV7-6
J: TRBJ2-1
DNA: TGTGCCAGCAGCTTGGGGTTCCAGGGGAGGAATGAGCAGTTCTTC
CDR3: CASSLGFQGRNEQFF

size: once
length: 14
D: TRBD1
V: TRBV5-1
J: TRBJ2-5
DNA: TGCGCCAGCAGCTTGGAAGGGGGCTACGAGACCCAGTACTTC
CDR3: CASSLEGGYETQYF

size: few
length: 15
D: -
V: TRBV6-8
J: TRBJ2-7
DNA: TGTGCCAGCAGTACCCCGGGACTCACATCCTACGAGCAGTACTTC
CDR3: CASSTPGLTSYEQYF

size: few
length: 12
D: -
V: TRBV9
J: TRBJ2-7
DNA: TGTGCCAGCAGAGAGAGCCTCTACGAGCAGTACTTC
CDR3: CASRESLYEQYF

size: -
length: 15
D: -
V: TRBV19
J: TRBJ2-1
DNA: TGTGCCAGTAGTACACAGCGGTTCTCCTACAATGAGCAGTTCTTC
CDR3: CASSTQRFSYNEQFF

size: -
length: 14
D: TRBD2
V: TRBV6-8
J: TRBJ2-1
DNA: TGTGCCAGCAGTGGGACTAGCTCCTACAATGAGCAGTTCTTC
CDR3: CASSGTSSYNEQFF